The TCR beta chain described here comes from a study of blood T cell repertoires in COVID-19. CDR3 length equals 14 residues. From germline, CDR1 is LNHDA and CDR2 SQIVND (reference sequence). With 9 bases removed from V and 0 bases from J, the gap between germline ends came to 15 bases. In its sample, this clone was seen a few times. Per the original methods: Reference gene primer amplification in the assay estimated nucleated cell counts. The protocol was immunoSEQ multiplex PCR, while the TCRdb copy is restricted to in-frame clones and leaves out a portion. Clonal size and the V and J genes are those of that table, whereas D and trimming came from the DNA. Counted here are some 72,000 clones, around nine tenths occurring once; the ten biggest clones make up approximately 4.5%.

The sequence came from a man in his forties or fifties with active COVID-19. V usage is TRBV19 and J usage is TRBJ2-7; D gene uncertain. Sequenced material: peripheral blood. The CDR3 loop is CASPFAESSYEQYF. The CDR3 bases are TGTGCCAGCCCTTTCGCCGAGAGCTCCTACGAGCAGTACTTC.